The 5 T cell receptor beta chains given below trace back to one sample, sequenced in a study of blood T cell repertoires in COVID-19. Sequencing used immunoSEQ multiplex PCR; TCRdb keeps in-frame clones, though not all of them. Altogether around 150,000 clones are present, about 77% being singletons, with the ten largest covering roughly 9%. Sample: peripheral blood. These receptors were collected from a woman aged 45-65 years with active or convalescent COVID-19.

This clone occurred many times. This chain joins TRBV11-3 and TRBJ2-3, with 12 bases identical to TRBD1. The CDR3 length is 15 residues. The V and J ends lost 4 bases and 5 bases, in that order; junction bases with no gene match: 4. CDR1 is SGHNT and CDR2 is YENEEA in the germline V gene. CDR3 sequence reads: CASSYGTGGVDTQYF. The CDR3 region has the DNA TGTGCCAGCAGCTACGGGACAGGGGGCGTAGATACGCAGTATTTT.

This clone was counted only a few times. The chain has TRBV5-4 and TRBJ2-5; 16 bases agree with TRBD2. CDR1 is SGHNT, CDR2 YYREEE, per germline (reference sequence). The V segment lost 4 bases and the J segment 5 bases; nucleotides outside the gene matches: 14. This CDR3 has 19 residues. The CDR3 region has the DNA TGTGCCAGCAGCCAGGGACTAGCGGGGGGGGCCGGGGTAGTCGAGACCCAGTACTTC. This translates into CASSQGLAGGAGVVETQYF.

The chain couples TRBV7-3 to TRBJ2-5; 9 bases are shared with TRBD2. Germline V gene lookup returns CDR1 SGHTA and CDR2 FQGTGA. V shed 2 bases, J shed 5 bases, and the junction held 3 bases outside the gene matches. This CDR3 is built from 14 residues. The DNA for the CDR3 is TGTGCCAGCAGCTTACTCACTAGCGGGGAGACCCAGTACTTC. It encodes CASSLLTSGETQYF.

The CDR3 region is CAGGQGATDTQYF. The CDR3 coding sequence is TGTGCCGGTGGACAGGGGGCGACAGATACGCAGTATTTT. This chain connects TRBV2 to TRBJ2-3; 11 nucleotides align to TRBD1. The CDR3 contains 13 residues. The J segment lost 3 bases and the V segment lost 11 bases, leaving 4 bases of the junction unmatched. CDR1 SNHLY and CDR2 FYNNEI come from the germline V gene.

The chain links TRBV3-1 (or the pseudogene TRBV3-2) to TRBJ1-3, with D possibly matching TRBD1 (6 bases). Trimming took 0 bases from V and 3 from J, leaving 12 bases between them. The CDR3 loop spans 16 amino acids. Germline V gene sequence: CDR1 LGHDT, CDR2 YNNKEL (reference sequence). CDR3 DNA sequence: TGTGCCAGCAGCCAAGAGGTCGGGACATTTGGAAACACCATATATTTT. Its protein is CASSQEVGTFGNTIYF.